This TCR beta chain was observed in a study of T-cell memory formation after mild COVID-19. Study-wide findings and caveats: CD4+ contracting clones were found mainly in CM and EM, and CD8+ ones in EMRA.

TCRdb used MiXCR to reprocess the 5' RACE reads, holding one entry per CDR3 protein. The table includes approximately 290,000 distinct CDR3 sequences, 15% detected once. Comments on this clonotype: Its antigen is still unknown.

The sequence came from a man between 18 and 35 years old who had mild COVID-19 (a few samples of this study predate the infection). Cell type and time point are not known. The sample consisted of PBMCs or a T cell subset sorted from them (not recorded which).

CDR3 in DNA: TGCGCCAGCAGCCAAGAAAGGGGATGGAGTGAGCAGTTCTTC. Its protein is CASSQERGWSEQFF. The chain combines TRBV4-3 with TRBJ2-1; perhaps TRBD1 as D (5 bases). Trimming took off 0 bases at V and 9 bases at J, with 12 bases between the two ends. Germline CDR1 is LGHNA and CDR2 is YSLEER. This CDR3 region has 14 residues.